The following is a T cell receptor beta chain sequence with its context. This clonotype was counted ten times or more. The specificity of this receptor is unknown. There are no base qualities to consult, and no much larger clone falls within one base. The time point label for this specimen denotes: blood at routine non-recurrence follow-up after resection. Without any cell sorting, TCR sequencing was performed on whole RNA extracted either from tumor and nontumor lung tissue or from cryopreserved PBMC samples. Patients were selected for TCR sequencing only if sufficient RNA was available from at least two tumor regions. The library was produced with 5' RACE. These reads were obtained on a NextSeq 500. In the TCR library protocol, a unique molecular identifier was attached to each TCR cDNA molecule so that PCR and sequencing errors could be corrected. On the study's bioinformatics: TCR identification, UMI-based error correction and CDR3 extraction were performed with Decombinator tools. TCRs above a frequency of 2 per 1,000, corresponding to the top 1% of the tumor frequency distribution, were defined as expanded. Each repertoire was subsampled 100 times to 5,000 TCRs, after which Renyi diversity was computed with the R vegan package. CDR3 similarity networks were built from amino acid triplet string-kernel similarity, with CDR3s being connected when pairwise similarity was above 0.82. Using fastp at Q25 and MiXCR, TCRdb reprocessed the public reads and kept productive beta chains. Rows with a matching CDR3 protein are joined into one entry that keeps the most common DNA and genes. The V and J calls were determined by TCRdb, not by the authors. The sample profile shows around 32,000 distinct CDR3 sequences; roughly 10% of them were found once. The ten largest clonotypes hold over 25% of the sample.

The sample is drawn from a study of spatial heterogeneity in lung cancer (dated by TCRdb to the late 2010s). Looking at the study overall: Samples were obtained from approximately 72 patients with early-stage, untreated non-small cell lung cancer from the lung TRACERx cohort. Follow-up PBMC samples were sequenced whenever available, with a median time to follow-up of about 2 years after resection. More beta-chain than alpha-chain transcripts were consistently detected, likely reflecting higher beta-chain transcript abundance. In the raw uncorrected reads, each unique combination of TCR and UMI appeared on average more than ten times. The study quantitatively compared TCR alpha and beta repertoires across multiple tumor regions, matched nontumor lung and blood in non-small cell lung cancer. Nonsynonymous mutation counts, determined by whole-exome sequencing of tumor tissue, were related to TCR repertoire features. At surgery, both alpha and beta chains were TCR-sequenced in some 220 tumor regions, fewer than 65 matched nontumor lung samples and 50 to 60 PBMC samples. The investigation overall reported the following: Only roughly 15 patients were included in the comparisons of baseline and follow-up blood repertoires. Confirming at a functional level the hypothesis that regional TCRs recognize regional mutations was considered to require additional single-cell paired TCR alpha and beta sequencing. Ubiquitous expanded tumor TCRs were detected in blood more often at tumor resection than at routine follow-up.

V has 3 bases trimmed and J has 9 bases trimmed; junction bases matching no gene number 7. CDR1 and CDR2 were assigned from the germline V gene as KGHDR and SFDVKD. The CDR3 measures 14 amino acids from cysteine to phenylalanine. Of all the DNA, just the CDR3 is kept, 42 bases in frame from base 1. The receptor chain draws on TRBV24-1 and TRBJ2-7, with TRBD1 matching 10 junction bases. The sequences come from PBMCs, collected at follow-up. This clonotype originated in a female donor with early-stage non-small cell lung cancer. This receptor has the CDR3 CATSDTGTGERQYF. Read as DNA, the sequence is TGTGCCACCAGTGATACCGGGACAGGGGAGCGGCAGTACTTC.